This T cell receptor (beta chain) originates from a study of a mutant IDH1 vaccine in newly diagnosed glioma. Study overall: Initiation of the vaccine course occurred 4-6 weeks after radiotherapy alone, or alongside temozolomide cycles.

Study-level findings and limits: Among all patients, vaccine-induced immune responses occurred in about 93%.

Only in-frame clones appear in the TCRdb table, and some are missing; sequencing was by immunoSEQ multiplex PCR. The table has around 50,000 clones, roughly two thirds seen once; the top ten hold more than 4.5%. Notes on this clone: The antigen is undetermined.

Germline CDR1 reads SGHNT; CDR2 reads YYREEE (reference sequence). The length of the CDR3 is 15 residues. Between the trimmed V and J ends, which lost 4 bases and 3 bases, there was a span of 16 bases. Time point indicated: week 47, end of study. Vaccinated patients received 300 ug of mutant IDH1 20-mer peptide per dose, with topical imiquimod. Those who donated had recent WHO grade 3 or 4 IDH1-mutant, ATRX-lost astrocytomas. This chain connects TRBV5-4 to TRBJ2-5; the D gene could be TRBD1 or TRBD2 (5 bases each). Sequencing used peripheral blood mononuclear cells (PBMCs), obtained from a glioma patient whose treatment included an IDH1 peptide vaccine. The TCR comes from a man aged 35 to 55 with glioma. Some clones in this sample may be carry-over from other donors' samples. Written as DNA, the CDR3 is TGTGCCAGCAGCAGAGACCGGGACGGAAAAGAGACCCAGTACTTC. It codes for CASSRDRDGKETQYF. Full variable domain (outside the CDR3, taken from reference TRBV5-4 and TRBJ2-5): ETGVTQSPTHLIKTRGQQVTLRCSSQSGHNTVSWYQQALGQGPQFIFQYYREEENGRGNFPPRFSGLQFPNYSSELNVNALELDDSALYLCASSRDRDGKETQYFGPGTRLLVL.